The T cell receptor beta chain described here comes from a study of T cell responses to AZD1222 COVID-19 vaccine (dated by TCRdb to about 2021). Study-wide context: TCR sequencing covered about 230 trial participants: nearly 210 given two doses of AZD1222 and approximately 26 given two doses of MenACWY control vaccine. Enrollment into the trials was organized by age into subgroups of 18-55, 56-69 and 70-plus years, and those subgroups contained roughly 140, 27 and 60 TCR-sequenced participants, respectively. What the work shows at the level of the full study, not this receptor alone: Because no day 14 peak-response samples were available, repertoires were characterized only after the peak T cell response. After two AZD1222 doses, both the breadth and the depth of spike-specific TCRs were significantly higher than at day 0 and than in MenACWY recipients. The 56-69-year group was small, and its depth increase did not reach significance, likely because of low power. The whole spike protein was spanned by vaccine-associated CD4 TCRs, and dominant responses were seen in regions 160-218 and 743-854. Nearly half of unique spike-specific TCRs reportedly recognized epitopes outside regions mutated in the B.1.351 and B.1.1.7 variants. Conclusions about previously exposed vaccinees are limited because only six or seven AZD1222 recipients were SARS-CoV-2 seropositive at baseline. Most participants were white British and females outnumbered males, and the authors suggested that clonal diversity may have been underestimated.

Remarks on this clone: Its antigen is unknown. No base-level quality is on record; no much larger clone is a single base apart.

What this sample's time point label stands for: about 28 days (+/-7) after the second vaccine dose. AZD1222 recipients whose second dose came at about 4 weeks and those whose second dose came at about 12 weeks were combined into one group, since spike-specific TCR depth and breadth did not differ between the two schedules. Samples from vaccinated people were obtained from the UK trials COV001 and COV002, which included a single-blind randomized controlled phase 2/3 trial of AZD1222 (ChAdOx1 nCoV-19) in healthy adults. For TCRbeta chain sequencing, PBMC samples from trial participants were taken at day 0 and at day 28 after the second dose. From its cysteine to its phenylalanine, the CDR3 spans 13 amino acids. Only the CDR3 DNA is retained, 39 bases long and in frame from the first base. V loses 3 bases of germline sequence and J loses 1 base, and the interval between the two ends is 9 bases. CDR1 and CDR2 were assigned from the germline V gene (reference sequence) as GTSNPN and SVGIG.

The CDR3 regions of human TCRbeta chains were analyzed by immunosequencing. In the authors' own workflow: Repertoire TCRs were checked for matches against a reference library of SARS-CoV-2-specific TCRs that had been generated using the MIRA antigen-specificity platform. Breadth meant the fraction of unique TCRs that were SARS-CoV-2-associated, whereas depth meant the fraction of total T cells that were SARS-CoV-2-associated. Using the MIRA data, each spike-specific TCR was assigned both to the spike region to which the TCR was reactive and to a CD4 or CD8 class. Log10-transformed breadth and depth values were compared by one-way ANOVA with Sidak's multiple comparisons tests. This is the immuneACCESS table as TCRdb keeps it, with only in-frame sequences that have V and J called. A part of the clones is gone; compared with another copy, unresolved V genes explain less than half, and the rest is unexplained. V and J calls and clone size are as listed in that table; D and trimming were resolved from the DNA. This sample lists 150,000 to 200,000 clones; 85% to 95% were detected once. The ten most abundant clones make up more than 1.5% of the sample.

The sample in question was peripheral blood, obtained 28 days after the second AZD1222 dose. The clonotype comes from an adult who received the AZD1222 COVID-19 vaccine. The chain employs TRBV30 and TRBJ1-1; no D gene call is confident. The DNA reads as follows: TGTGCCTGGAGGGGAGAGGGGAACACTGAAGCTTTCTTT. Its protein product is CAWRGEGNTEAFF.